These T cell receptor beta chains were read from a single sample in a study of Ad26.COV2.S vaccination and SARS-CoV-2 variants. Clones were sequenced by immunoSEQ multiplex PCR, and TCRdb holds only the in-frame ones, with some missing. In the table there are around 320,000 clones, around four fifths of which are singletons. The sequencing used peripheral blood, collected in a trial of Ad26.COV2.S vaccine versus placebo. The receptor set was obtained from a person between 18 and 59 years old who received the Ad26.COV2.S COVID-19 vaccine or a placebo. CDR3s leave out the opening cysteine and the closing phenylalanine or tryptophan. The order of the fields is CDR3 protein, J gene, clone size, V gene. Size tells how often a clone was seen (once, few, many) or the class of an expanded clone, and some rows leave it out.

CDR3: ASSPDRNRYEQY
J: TRBJ2-7
size: .
V: TRBV18

CDR3: AIKGSGANYGYT
J: TRBJ1-2
size: .
V: TRBV10-3

CDR3: ASSTTGANQPQH
J: TRBJ1-5
size: .
V: TRBV7-9

CDR3: ASSPLDRDHEQY
J: TRBJ2-7
size: .
V: TRBV21-1

CDR3: ASSPGGPRYNEQF
J: TRBJ2-1
size: .
V: TRBV11-2

CDR3: ASSFKTSGEQY
J: TRBJ2-7
size: .
V: TRBV4-2

CDR3: ASSKPEAGNTIY
J: TRBJ1-3
size: few
V: TRBV11-2

CDR3: ASSLGTRLDMNEQF
J: TRBJ2-1
size: .
V: TRBV11-1

CDR3: ASSLQANDGYT
J: TRBJ1-2
size: many
V: TRBV5-1

CDR3: ASSLNPNQPQH
J: TRBJ1-5
size: .
V: TRBV7-9

CDR3: ASSTQGQRGGYT
J: TRBJ1-2
size: .
V: TRBV19

CDR3: ASSFRGRRGYT
J: TRBJ1-2
size: .
V: TRBV27

CDR3: ASTSGAWGYT
J: TRBJ1-2
size: .
V: TRBV12-3/TRBV12-4

CDR3: ASSWDRATEAF
J: TRBJ1-1
size: .
V: TRBV5-1

CDR3: ASSFVGNNEQF
J: TRBJ2-1
size: .
V: TRBV27

CDR3: ASSSKATADTQY
J: TRBJ2-3
size: few
V: TRBV5-1

CDR3: ASSPSHVRNEQY
J: TRBJ2-7
size: .
V: TRBV13

CDR3: ASSLLGYSTDTQY
J: TRBJ2-3
size: .
V: TRBV11-1

CDR3: ASSKGQGIGDGYT
J: TRBJ1-2
size: once
V: TRBV21-1

CDR3: ASIEGGPYNEQF
J: TRBJ2-1
size: .
V: TRBV7-9

CDR3: AWIRYGEGVKGYT
J: TRBJ1-2
size: .
V: TRBV30

CDR3: ASREGQESYEQY
J: TRBJ2-7
size: .
V: TRBV6-1

CDR3: ASSVLAGTYNEQF
J: TRBJ2-1
size: .
V: TRBV2

CDR3: ASSDRIRRGNQPQH
J: TRBJ1-5
size: .
V: TRBV6-4

CDR3: ASSTTGLNTEAF
J: TRBJ1-1
size: .
V: TRBV5-1

CDR3: SVEPPPRPDNEQF
J: TRBJ2-1
size: .
V: TRBV29-1

CDR3: ASTDCGGHQETQY
J: TRBJ2-5
size: .
V: TRBV19

CDR3: ATSDPHGGYT
J: TRBJ1-2
size: .
V: TRBV24-1

CDR3: ASSQQNLGGRFTEAF
J: TRBJ1-1
size: once
V: TRBV6-6